The sequence of this T cell receptor (beta chain) was determined in a study of shared clonotypes between healthy human individuals. At a deep level, the assay was run. Here immunoSEQ multiplex PCR was the method, and the copy in TCRdb shows in-frame clones only, minus some. The repertoire holds over 2 million clones, with over 85% as singletons. Only CD45RO-negative cells positively selected for CCR7 counted as naive CD8 cells, so terminally differentiated effector memory CD45RA+ cells were excluded. Participating donors were healthy, HIV-negative adults free of recent acute infections or vaccinations. Unmatched junction bases numbered 14, after V lost 3 bases and J lost 2 bases. Germline V CDR1 and CDR2: MDHEN, SYDVKM. The CDR3 runs 19 residues.

Material for sequencing was naive CD8+ T cells sorted from blood. This receptor was obtained from a man aged 18 to 30 in good health. V is TRBV28 and J is TRBJ2-3; 10 bases match TRBD1. The CDR3 here is CASSFPGTGVYVNTDTQYF. CDR3 coding DNA: TGTGCCAGCAGTTTCCCCGGGACAGGGGTGTACGTGAACACAGATACGCAGTATTTT.